Presented here are 5 T cell receptor beta chains from one specimen sequenced in a study of type 1 regulatory T cells. One entry per CDR3 protein, called by TCRdb with MiXCR from the reads. The sample has under 3,500 distinct CDR3 sequences, 6.5% to 9% seen once; the top ten hold less than 7.5%. The antigens for these receptors are not known. The sample taken for sequencing was cultured T cells, either the whole culture or a sorted T cell fraction (not recorded which). Every receptor here comes from a human donor in good health.

By sample share, this clonotype is medium-sized. The rearrangement joins TRBV7-3 to TRBJ2-2; D gene ambiguous. V lost 2 bases, J lost 4 bases, and 5 bases lay in between. The germline V gene has CDR1 SGHTA and CDR2 FQGTGA. The CDR3 length is 13 residues. In DNA form, the CDR3 reads TGTGCCAGCAGCTTACGAAGCACCGGGGAGCTGTTTTTT. It encodes CASSLRSTGELFF.

A word on this clonotype: This may be a read error: a much more frequent sequence differs by one nucleotide. The chain uses TRBV6-5 and TRBJ1-6; tentative D call: TRBD1 (6 bases). The germline gives CDR1 MNHEY, CDR2 SVGAGI. This CDR3 spans 19 amino acids. CDR3 DNA: TGTGCCAGCAGTTACTCCGGAGGGGGGGCCGGCTCCTATAATTCACCCCACCACTTT. This gives the protein CASSYSGGGAGSYNSPHHF.

By share of the sample, this clonotype is medium-sized (0.01 to 0.1%). The chain uses TRBV15 and TRBJ1-6; 9 positions agree with TRBD1. The trim removed 5 bases at V and 7 bases at J, leaving 6 bases unmatched. Germline CDR1 reads LNHNV; CDR2 reads YYDKDF (reference sequence). This CDR3 has 15 amino acids. The CDR3 coding sequence is TGTGCCACCAGCTCCGGTGGGACAGGGAATTCACCCCTCCACTTT. It codes for CATSSGGTGNSPLHF.

By sample fraction, this clonotype is medium-sized. J is TRBJ1-1 and V is TRBV7-6; D not certain. The CDR3 covers 13 residues. CDR1 is SGHVS and CDR2 is FNYEAQ in the germline V gene. Trimming shortened V by 6 bases and J by 1 base, and 9 bases separated the two germline ends. CDR3 amino acids: CASSKRANTEAFF. CDR3 DNA: TGTGCCAGCAGTAAGCGAGCGAACACTGAAGCTTTCTTT.

As to this clonotype: A much more abundant neighbour one base away suggests this may be a read error. The CDR3 spells CVSSLATGNTEAFF. The CDR3 coding sequence is TGTGTCAGCAGCTTGGCGACCGGGAACACTGAAGCTTTCTTT. The chain employs TRBV5-5 and TRBJ1-1; D unclear. The germline V gene encodes CDR1 SGHKS and CDR2 YYEKEE (reference sequence). There are 14 residues in the CDR3.